Listed below are T cell receptor beta chains from one sample, sequenced in a study of T cell responses to AZD1222 COVID-19 vaccine. Clones were read by immunoSEQ multiplex PCR, and TCRdb kept only the in-frame ones, dropping some. The repertoire holds 140,000 to 150,000 clones, 80% to 90% seen once, with 5% to 5.5% in the top ten. This specimen was peripheral blood, taken on day 0 of AZD1222 vaccination. These receptors came from an adult in good health. Each CDR3 is given with its conserved first and last residue. The D gene is left open where the match is weak. Size values are once, few and many counts, or a class for expanded clones, and some rows have none.

clone size | D gene | J gene | V gene | CDR3 protein | CDR3 DNA
- | TRBD1 | TRBJ1-6 | TRBV27 | CASSDGTGGFSPLHF | TGTGCCAGCAGCGACGGGACAGGGGGCTTTTCACCCCTCCACTTT
- | - | TRBJ1-2 | TRBV28 | CAIRGGGGYGYTF | TGTGCCATCAGAGGGGGAGGAGGGTATGGCTACACCTTC
once | - | TRBJ1-3 | TRBV7-9 | CASSLAGLNTIYF | TGTGCCAGCAGCTTAGCAGGGCTAAACACCATATATTTT
- | TRBD2 | TRBJ2-7 | TRBV28 | CASSLPGLAGDEQYF | TGTGCCAGCAGTTTACCGGGACTAGCGGGAGACGAGCAGTACTTC
- | TRBD2 | TRBJ2-7 | TRBV27 | CASSPYPAGGYEQYF | TGTGCCAGCAGTCCCTATCCAGCGGGGGGCTACGAGCAGTACTTC
once | TRBD1 | TRBJ2-5 | TRBV3-1/TRBV3-2 | CASSRRQTGEETQYF | TGTGCCAGCAGCCGACGGCAGACAGGGGAAGAGACCCAGTACTTC
- | - | TRBJ1-5 | TRBV19 | CASSFQGSNQPQHF | TGTGCCAGTAGTTTCCAAGGGTCCAATCAGCCCCAGCATTTT
few | TRBD2 | TRBJ2-2 | TRBV4-1 | CASSQLPAGEITGELFF | TGCGCCAGCAGCCAACTCCCGGCGGGAGAGATAACCGGGGAGCTGTTTTTT
once | - | TRBJ2-2 | TRBV11-2 | CASSLEIQGSGELFF | TGTGCCAGCAGTTTAGAAATCCAGGGGTCCGGGGAGCTGTTTTTT
- | - | TRBJ1-2 | TRBV10-1 | CASSEDLNYGYTF | TGCGCCAGCAGTGAGGACCTTAACTATGGCTACACCTTC
once | - | TRBJ1-5 | TRBV28 | CASSPGGGNQPQHF | TGTGCCAGCAGCCCCGGGGGTGGCAATCAGCCCCAGCATTTT
- | - | TRBJ1-1 | TRBV19 | CASSMNPQQRNTEAFF | TGTGCCAGTAGTATGAACCCCCAACAGAGAAACACTGAAGCTTTCTTT
- | TRBD2 | TRBJ2-3 | TRBV4-1 | CASSQFLGLAIGTQYF | TGCGCCAGCAGCCAGTTTTTGGGACTAGCGATCGGTACGCAGTATTTT
- | TRBD1 | TRBJ2-7 | TRBV19 | CASSILGQFYEQYF | TGTGCCAGTAGTATTTTGGGACAGTTCTACGAGCAGTACTTC
once | - | TRBJ2-7 | TRBV12-3/TRBV12-4 | CASSLRGYEQYF | TGTGCCAGCAGTTTGAGGGGCTACGAGCAGTACTTC
once | - | TRBJ1-2 | TRBV12-3/TRBV12-4 | CASSLLENYGYTF | TGTGCCAGCAGTTTGTTGGAGAACTATGGCTACACCTTC
once | - | TRBJ1-2 | TRBV7-2 | CASSLAGEHYGYTF | TGTGCCAGCAGCTTAGCAGGGGAACACTATGGCTACACCTTC
- | - | TRBJ1-2 | TRBV7-9 | CASSLSSGGRDHF | TGTGCCAGCAGCTTATCATCGGGGGGCAGAGATCACTTC
once | - | TRBJ2-1 | TRBV7-2 | CASSLGRWDNNEQFF | TGTGCCAGCAGCTTAGGCAGGTGGGATAACAATGAGCAGTTCTTC
- | - | TRBJ2-1 | TRBV19 | CASKKGDLSYNEQFF | TGTGCCAGTAAAAAAGGGGATCTTTCCTACAATGAGCAGTTCTTC
- | - | TRBJ1-4 | TRBV5-5 | CASSPYHTNEKLFF | TGTGCCAGCAGCCCTTACCACACTAATGAAAAACTGTTTTTT
- | - | TRBJ1-6 | TRBV4-1 | CASSQAESSYNSPLHF | TGCGCCAGCAGCCAAGCGGAGAGCTCCTATAATTCACCCCTCCACTTT
once | TRBD2 | TRBJ2-7 | TRBV5-5 | CASSSAGGLSEQYF | TGTGCCAGCAGCTCAGCGGGAGGTCTAAGCGAGCAGTACTTC
- | - | TRBJ1-1 | TRBV3-1/TRBV3-2 | CASSRAPGAVTEAFF | TGTGCCAGCAGTCGAGCGCCTGGGGCGGTCACTGAAGCTTTCTTT
- | - | TRBJ2-3 | TRBV21-1 | CASRPSSRTDTQYF | TGTGCCAGCAGGCCTAGCTCCCGCACAGATACGCAGTATTTT
- | - | TRBJ2-1 | TRBV4-1 | CASSQAGAGTEQFF | TGCGCCAGCAGCCAAGCGGGAGCGGGCACTGAGCAGTTCTTC
- | TRBD2 | TRBJ2-5 | TRBV9 | CASSVVGLAGQETQYF | TGTGCCAGCAGCGTAGTGGGACTAGCGGGCCAAGAGACCCAGTACTTC
- | TRBD1 | TRBJ2-7 | TRBV28 | CASSLQGANPYEQYF | TGTGCCAGCAGTTTACAGGGGGCGAACCCCTACGAGCAGTACTTC
- | - | TRBJ2-3 | TRBV3-1/TRBV3-2 | CASSQKGTDTQYF | TGTGCCAGCAGCCAGAAGGGGACAGATACGCAGTATTTT
- | TRBD1 | TRBJ1-5 | TRBV6-5 | CASSYSQGGQPQHF | TGTGCCAGCAGTTACTCGCAGGGGGGCCAGCCCCAGCATTTT
- | - | TRBJ2-3 | TRBV7-9 | CASSLKDTQYF | TGTGCCAGCAGCTTAAAGGATACGCAGTATTTT
- | - | TRBJ1-1 | TRBV7-9 | CASSPGRGGEAFF | TGTGCCAGCAGCCCGGGCCGGGGTGGTGAAGCTTTCTTT
- | - | TRBJ1-1 | TRBV10-2 | CASRQLGGNTEAFF | TGCGCCAGCCGACAACTCGGCGGTAACACTGAAGCTTTCTTT
- | - | TRBJ1-2 | TRBV6-5 | CASSPPDKFYGYTF | TGTGCCAGCAGTCCCCCGGACAAATTCTATGGCTACACCTTC
- | - | TRBJ1-5 | TRBV18 | CASSGPRGKGGQPQHF | TGTGCCAGCTCAGGCCCCCGCGGAAAGGGGGGTCAGCCCCAGCATTTT
- | - | TRBJ1-1 | TRBV19 | CASSTLQGLNTEAFF | TGTGCCAGTAGTACTTTACAGGGCCTGAACACTGAAGCTTTCTTT
- | - | TRBJ2-5 | TRBV5-4 | CASSLKATFETQYF | TGTGCCAGCAGCTTAAAGGCCACCTTCGAGACCCAGTACTTC
- | - | TRBJ2-2 | TRBV6-2/TRBV6-3 | CASSYGTSAVFF | TGTGCCAGCAGTTATGGGACCTCCGCGGTGTTTTTT
few | TRBD1 | TRBJ1-2 | TRBV6-5 | CASTTTGDYGYTF | TGTGCCAGCACCACAACAGGGGACTATGGCTACACCTTC
- | - | TRBJ1-5 | TRBV7-2 | CASSSQGGQPQHF | TGTGCCAGCAGCTCACAGGGCGGACAGCCCCAGCATTTT
- | - | TRBJ1-6 | TRBV3-1/TRBV3-2 | CASSQVREYNSPLHF | TGTGCCAGCAGCCAAGTGAGGGAGTATAATTCACCCCTCCACTTT
- | TRBD2 | TRBJ2-7 | TRBV6-5 | CATGLAGGYHEQYF | TGTGCCACCGGACTAGCGGGAGGGTACCACGAGCAGTACTTC
once | - | TRBJ1-6 | TRBV18 | CASSPTDKDSPLHF | TGTGCCAGCTCACCAACTGATAAGGATTCACCCCTCCACTTT
- | TRBD1 | TRBJ1-5 | TRBV18 | CASSSSSGTGNQPQHF | TGTGCCAGCTCATCTAGTTCCGGGACAGGGAATCAGCCCCAGCATTTT
- | TRBD2 | TRBJ2-1 | TRBV24-1 | CATSDPGGQFF | TGTGCCACCAGTGACCCGGGAGGGCAGTTCTTC
- | - | TRBJ2-1 | TRBV15 | CATSRVSLRDEQFF | TGTGCCACCAGCAGAGTCTCCCTAAGAGATGAGCAGTTCTTC
- | - | TRBJ1-2 | TRBV15 | CATSRAITPGISIGYTF | TGTGCCACCAGCAGAGCAATTACGCCGGGCATCTCTATCGGCTACACCTTC
once | - | TRBJ1-6 | TRBV5-8 | CASSLVPTANSPLHF | TGTGCCAGCAGCTTGGTCCCGACGGCGAATTCACCCCTCCACTTT
- | TRBD2 | TRBJ2-7 | TRBV4-3 | CASSQESLAGGYEQYF | TGCGCCAGCAGCCAAGAGAGTCTAGCGGGAGGCTACGAGCAGTACTTC